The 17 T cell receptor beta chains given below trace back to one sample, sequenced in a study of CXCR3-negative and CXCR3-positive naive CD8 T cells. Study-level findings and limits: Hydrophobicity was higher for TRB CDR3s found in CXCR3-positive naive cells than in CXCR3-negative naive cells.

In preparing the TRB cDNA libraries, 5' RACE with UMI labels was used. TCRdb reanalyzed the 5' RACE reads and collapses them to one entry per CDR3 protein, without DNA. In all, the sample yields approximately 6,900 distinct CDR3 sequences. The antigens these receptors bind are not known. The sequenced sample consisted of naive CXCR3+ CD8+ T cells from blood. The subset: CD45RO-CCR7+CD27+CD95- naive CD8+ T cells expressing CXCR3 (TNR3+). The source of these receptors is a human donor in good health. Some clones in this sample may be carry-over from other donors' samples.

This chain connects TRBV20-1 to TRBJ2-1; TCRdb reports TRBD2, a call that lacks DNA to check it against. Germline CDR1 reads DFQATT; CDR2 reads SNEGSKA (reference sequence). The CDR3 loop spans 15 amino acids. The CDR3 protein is CSASSDSGSGNEQFF.

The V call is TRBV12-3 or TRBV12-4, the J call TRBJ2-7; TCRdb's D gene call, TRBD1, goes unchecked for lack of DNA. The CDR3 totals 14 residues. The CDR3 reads CASSFGTGDYEQYF.

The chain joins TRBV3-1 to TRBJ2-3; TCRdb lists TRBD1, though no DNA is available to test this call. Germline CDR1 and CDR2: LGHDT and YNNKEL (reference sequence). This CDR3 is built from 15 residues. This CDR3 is CASSLRDQPPDTQYF.

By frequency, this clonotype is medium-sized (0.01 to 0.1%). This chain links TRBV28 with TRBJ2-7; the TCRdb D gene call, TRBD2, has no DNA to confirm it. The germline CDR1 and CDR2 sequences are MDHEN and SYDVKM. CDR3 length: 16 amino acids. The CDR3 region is CASSREREGPAYEQYF.

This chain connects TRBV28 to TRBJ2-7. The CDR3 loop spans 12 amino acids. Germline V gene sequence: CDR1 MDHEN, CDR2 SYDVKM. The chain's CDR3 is CASSPDGYEQYF.

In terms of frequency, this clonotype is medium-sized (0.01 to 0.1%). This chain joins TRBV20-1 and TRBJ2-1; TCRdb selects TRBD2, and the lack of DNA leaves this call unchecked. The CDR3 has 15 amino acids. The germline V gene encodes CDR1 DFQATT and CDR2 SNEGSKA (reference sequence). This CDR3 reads CSAETSGSPYNEQFF.

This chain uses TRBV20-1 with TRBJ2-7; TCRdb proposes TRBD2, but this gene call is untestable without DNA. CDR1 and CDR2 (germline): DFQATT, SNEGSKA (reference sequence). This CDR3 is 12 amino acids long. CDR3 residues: CSAFPSGYEQYF.

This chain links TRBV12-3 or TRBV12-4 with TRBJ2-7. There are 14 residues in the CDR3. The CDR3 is CASSLGEGPYEQYF.

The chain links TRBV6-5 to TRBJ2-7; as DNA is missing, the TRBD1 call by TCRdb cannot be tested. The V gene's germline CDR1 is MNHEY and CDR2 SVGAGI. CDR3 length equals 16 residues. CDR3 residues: CASSYDEGEGAYEQYF.

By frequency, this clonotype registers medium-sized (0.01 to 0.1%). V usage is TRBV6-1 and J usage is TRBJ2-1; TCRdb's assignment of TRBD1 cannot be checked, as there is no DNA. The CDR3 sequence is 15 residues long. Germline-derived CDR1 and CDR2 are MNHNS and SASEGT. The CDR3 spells CASSVLAGAYNEQFF.

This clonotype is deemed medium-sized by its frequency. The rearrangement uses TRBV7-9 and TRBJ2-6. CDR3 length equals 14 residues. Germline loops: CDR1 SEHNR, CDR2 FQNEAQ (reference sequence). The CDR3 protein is CASRDTTGANVLTF.

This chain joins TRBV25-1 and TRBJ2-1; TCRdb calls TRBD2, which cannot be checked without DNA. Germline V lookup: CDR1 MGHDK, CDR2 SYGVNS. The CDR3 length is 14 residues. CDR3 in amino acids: CASSEGTSGNEQFF.

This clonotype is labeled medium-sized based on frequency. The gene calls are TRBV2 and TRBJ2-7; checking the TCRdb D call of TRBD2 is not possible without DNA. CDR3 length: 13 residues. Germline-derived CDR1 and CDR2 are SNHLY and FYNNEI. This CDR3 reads CASRGLAGAEQYF.

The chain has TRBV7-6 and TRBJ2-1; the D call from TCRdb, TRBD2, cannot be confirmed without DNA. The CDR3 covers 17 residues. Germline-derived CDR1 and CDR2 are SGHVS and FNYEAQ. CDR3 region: CASSLTPGVAGGNEQFF.

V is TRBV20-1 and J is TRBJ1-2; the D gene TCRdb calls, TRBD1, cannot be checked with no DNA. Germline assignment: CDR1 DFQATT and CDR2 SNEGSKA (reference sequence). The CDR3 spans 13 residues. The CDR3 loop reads CSASGTGLYGYTF.

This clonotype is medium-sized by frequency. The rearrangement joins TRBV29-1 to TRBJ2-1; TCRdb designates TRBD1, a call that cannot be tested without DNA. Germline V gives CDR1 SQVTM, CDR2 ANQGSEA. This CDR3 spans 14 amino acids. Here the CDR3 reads CSVRTGGSGNEQFF.

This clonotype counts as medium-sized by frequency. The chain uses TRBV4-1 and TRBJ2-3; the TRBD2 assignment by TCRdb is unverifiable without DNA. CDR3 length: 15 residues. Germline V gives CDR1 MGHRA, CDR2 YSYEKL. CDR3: CASSLPAGGVDTQYF.